These 15 T cell receptor beta chains share one sample of origin, sequenced in a study of T cells in Graves' hyperthyroidism and ophthalmopathy. Researchers amplified the TCR beta CDR3 regions from RNA transcripts. Initially, a first-round RT-PCR of the TCR CDR3 employed the HTBI primer set. Each CDR3 protein is one row after TCRdb ran MiXCR on the multiplex PCR reads. The sample records some 350,000 distinct CDR3 sequences, about 15% being singletons. Material: blood. These receptors were taken from a woman aged 18-29 years with Graves' hyperthyroidism that later progressed to Graves' ophthalmopathy.

The chain uses TRBV4-1 and TRBJ1-4, with TRBD1 matching 10 bases. The CDR3 extends over 17 amino acids. The V and J ends lost 3 bases and 5 bases, in that order; junction bases with no gene match: 9. CDR1 and CDR2 (germline): MGHRA, YSYEKL. CDR3 loop: CASSHQGQGILNEKLFF. As DNA, the CDR3 is TGCGCCAGCAGCCACCAGGGACAGGGGATTTTGAATGAAAAACTGTTTTTT.

The rearrangement links TRBV9 to TRBJ2-1; 8 bases align to TRBD2. The J call may be in error: the DNA end matches TRBJ2-7 better. Per germline, CDR1 SGDLS and CDR2 YYNGEE. This CDR3 is 15 amino acids long. CDR3 loop: CASSVGGLVGNEQYF. In DNA form, the CDR3 reads TGTGCCAGCAGCGTAGGGGGACTAGTCGGCAATGAGCAGTACTTC.

This clonotype was counted ten times or more. The V and J genes are TRBV3-1 and TRBJ2-2, with a possible D match to TRBD2 (5 bases). The length of the CDR3 is 15 residues. V dropped 4 bases and J dropped 5 bases, with 14 bases sitting between them. In germline, CDR1 is LGHDT, CDR2 YNNKEL (reference sequence). CDR3 amino acids: CASSLWERRTGELFF. CDR3 coding DNA: TGTGCCAGCAGCCTGTGGGAGAGGCGGACCGGGGAGCTGTTTTTT.

There are many counts of this clonotype. The chain uses TRBV27 and TRBJ2-1, with 9 bases lining up with TRBD2. V lost 4 bases to trimming and J lost 7 bases; unmatched junction nucleotides: 5. Germline V gives CDR1 MNHEY, CDR2 SMNVEV (reference sequence). This CDR3 region has 14 residues. DNA for the CDR3: TGTGCCAGCAGTTCGCTAGCGGGACTTAATGAGCAGTTCTTC. This gives the protein CASSSLAGLNEQFF.

The table lists this clonotype with many counts. The chain combines TRBV29-1 with TRBJ2-7; D may be TRBD1 or TRBD2 (7 bases each). The CDR3 loop spans 14 amino acids. Germline V gene lookup returns CDR1 SQVTM and CDR2 ANQGSEA. V lost 1 base and J lost 0, with 10 bases in between. The CDR3 DNA is TGCAGCGTTGAAGGCAGGGGGGGCTCCTACGAGCAGTACTTC. Its protein is CSVEGRGGSYEQYF.

The chain joins TRBV28 to TRBJ1-5; TRBD1 might be the D (6 bases). Trimming removed 7 bases at V and 2 bases at J, with 18 bases between. CDR3 length equals 16 residues. Germline values: CDR1 MDHEN, CDR2 SYDVKM. CDR3 loop: CASTERQVQRNQPQHF. DNA for the CDR3: TGTGCCAGCACCGAAAGACAGGTCCAGCGCAATCAGCCCCAGCATTTT.

There are many counts of this clonotype. J is TRBJ2-1 and V is TRBV2, with D maybe TRBD2 (5 bases). Trimming took off 7 bases at V and 1 base at J, with 17 bases between the two ends. This CDR3 region has 16 residues. The germline V gene has CDR1 SNHLY and CDR2 FYNNEI. CDR3: CASTDPRAGSYNEQFF. DNA of the CDR3: TGTGCCAGCACCGACCCTCGGGCGGGTTCCTACAATGAGCAGTTCTTC. Filled out from reference TRBV2 and TRBJ2-1, the complete variable domain reads EPEVTQTPSHQVTQMGQEVILRCVPISNHLYFYWYRQILGQKVEFLVSFYNNEISEKSEIFDDQFSVERPDGSNFTLKIRSTKLEDSAMYFCASTDPRAGSYNEQFFGPGTRLTVL.

This clonotype came up a few times. This chain uses TRBV19 with TRBJ2-3, with D possibly being TRBD2 (6 bases). This CDR3 region has 14 residues. The germline V gene has CDR1 LNHDA and CDR2 SQIVND (reference sequence). With 5 bases removed from V and 0 bases from J, the gap between germline ends came to 9 bases. The CDR3 DNA reads TGTGCCAGTAGTGTGGGACTCAGCACAGATACGCAGTATTTT. As protein: CASSVGLSTDTQYF.

This clonotype was counted a few times. V gene TRBV10-3 combines with J gene TRBJ2-1, with D unclear. The CDR3 spans 16 residues. V lost 4 bases, J lost 3 bases, and 16 bases lay in between. Germline V gene lookup returns CDR1 ENHRY and CDR2 SYGVKD. The CDR3 DNA reads TGTGCCATCAGTGCAGACCGATACCGGCACTACAATGAGCAGTTCTTC. Residues: CAISADRYRHYNEQFF.

This clonotype appeared many times. V is TRBV6-2 or TRBV6-3 and J is TRBJ2-1; a possible D gene is TRBD2 (6 bases). Germline lookup yields CDR1 MNHEY and CDR2 SVGEGT. V was pared by 4 bases and J by 6 bases, with 10 bases between. The CDR3 consists of 13 residues. The CDR3 region is CASSSTSGNEQFF. CDR3 DNA: TGTGCCAGCAGTTCGACTAGTGGCAATGAGCAGTTCTTC.

The sample holds many counts of this clonotype. The chain joins TRBV3-1 to TRBJ1-5; no clear D. The germline V gene has CDR1 LGHDT and CDR2 YNNKEL (reference sequence). CDR3 length: 15 amino acids. V lost 5 bases and J lost 1, with 12 bases in between. The CDR3 nucleotides are TGTGCCAGCAGCTTAGGATTCGGGAGCAATCAGCCCCAGCATTTT. Its translation: CASSLGFGSNQPQHF.

The chain carries TRBV4-1 and TRBJ1-5; D gene unclear. This CDR3 has 15 residues. CDR1 MGHRA and CDR2 YSYEKL come from the germline V gene. V gave up 1 base and J gave up 2 bases, with 9 bases separating them. CDR3 bases: TGCGCCAGCAGCCAAGGTCGGAATGGCAATCAGCCCCAGCATTTT. This encodes CASSQGRNGNQPQHF.

The table lists this clonotype with many counts. This chain connects TRBV12-3 or TRBV12-4 to TRBJ1-4; maybe TRBD1 (5 bases). This CDR3 is built from 16 residues. V was shortened by 4 bases and J by 6 bases, with 18 bases between the two germline ends. The CDR3 DNA reads as TGTGCCAGCAGTTACCGGCCCAACCGGGGGGATGAAAAACTGTTTTTT. Translation: CASSYRPNRGDEKLFF.

This clonotype showed up many times. The chain couples TRBV5-6 to TRBJ2-1; possibly TRBD1 or TRBD2 for D (6 bases each). This CDR3 is 16 amino acids long. V gave up 3 bases and J gave up 0 bases, with 13 bases separating them. Germline V gene data show CDR1 as SGHDT and CDR2 as YYEEEE. CDR3: CASSWGGGGSYNEQFF. The CDR3 DNA follows: TGTGCCAGCAGCTGGGGAGGAGGGGGCTCCTACAATGAGCAGTTCTTC.

This clonotype was counted a few times. The chain links TRBV3-1 to TRBJ1-2; no firm D call. The V gene's germline CDR1 is LGHDT and CDR2 YNNKEL (reference sequence). This CDR3 comprises 13 residues. V shed 0 bases and J shed 5 bases, with 7 bases lying between them. For the CDR3, the DNA is TGTGCCAGCAGCCAAGATGGGGAGTATGGCTACACCTTC. Translation gives CASSQDGEYGYTF.